These T cell receptor beta chains were read from a single sample in a study of regulatory dendritic cells for organ transplantation. TCRdb keeps only in-frame clones here, not all; method: immunoSEQ multiplex PCR. The sample consists of 9,500 to 15,000 clones, about three fifths of them appearing once. The antigens for these receptors are not known. The specimen sequenced was naive CD8+ T cells from blood cultured with dendritic cells. The receptor source for this set is a human donor in good health. Each CDR3 is given with its conserved first and last residue. A D gene is named only where the DNA matches it firmly. Clone size is shown for a subset of rows, as once, few, many or a class of expanded clone.

TRBJ2-3 | NA | NA | TRBV4-3 | TGCGCCAGCAGCCAAGCATCATCAAGCACAGATACGCAGTATTTT | CASSQASSSTDTQYF
TRBJ1-1 | NA | NA | TRBV9 | TGTGCCAGCAGCCCGGGGGGGAGCAAGAACACTGAAGCTTTCTTT | CASSPGGSKNTEAFF
TRBJ1-2 | NA | NA | TRBV19 | TGTGCCAGTAGTATGACACCTTCAGGGACATATGGCTACACCTTC | CASSMTPSGTYGYTF
TRBJ2-7 | NA | NA | TRBV5-6 | TGTGCCAGCAGGAGCTCCGGGACACAACTCTCCTACGAGCAGTACTTC | CASRSSGTQLSYEQYF
TRBJ2-3 | NA | NA | TRBV7-9 | TGTGCCAGCAGCGGCGGATACTTCACAGATACGCAGTATTTT | CASSGGYFTDTQYF
TRBJ2-3 | NA | TRBD1 | TRBV4-3 | TGCGCCAGCAGCCAAGACACCGACAGGGGGTGGGGAGATACGCAGTATTTT | CASSQDTDRGWGDTQYF
TRBJ1-1 | few | NA | TRBV7-6 | TGTGCCAGCAGCTTATCGACTTACCTTAGAAACACTGAAGCTTTCTTT | CASSLSTYLRNTEAFF
TRBJ2-7 | NA | NA | TRBV20-1 | TGCAGTGCTCCCAGGGGCTACGAGCAGTACTTC | CSAPRGYEQYF
TRBJ1-3 | once | NA | TRBV7-8 | TGTGCCAGCAGCTTAGACACAGACTCTGGAAACACCATATATTTT | CASSLDTDSGNTIYF
TRBJ2-3 | NA | TRBD2 | TRBV19 | TGTGCCAGTAGTAATAGCGGGGGGATTATAGATACGCAGTATTTT | CASSNSGGIIDTQYF
TRBJ2-7 | once | TRBD2 | TRBV6-5 | TGTGCCAGCAGCCCGGGACTAGCGGGGTCCTACGAGCAGTACTTC | CASSPGLAGSYEQYF
TRBJ1-2 | NA | NA | TRBV7-9 | TGTGCCAGCAGCTTAGCGCCCAGGGTAGACGGCTACACCTTC | CASSLAPRVDGYTF